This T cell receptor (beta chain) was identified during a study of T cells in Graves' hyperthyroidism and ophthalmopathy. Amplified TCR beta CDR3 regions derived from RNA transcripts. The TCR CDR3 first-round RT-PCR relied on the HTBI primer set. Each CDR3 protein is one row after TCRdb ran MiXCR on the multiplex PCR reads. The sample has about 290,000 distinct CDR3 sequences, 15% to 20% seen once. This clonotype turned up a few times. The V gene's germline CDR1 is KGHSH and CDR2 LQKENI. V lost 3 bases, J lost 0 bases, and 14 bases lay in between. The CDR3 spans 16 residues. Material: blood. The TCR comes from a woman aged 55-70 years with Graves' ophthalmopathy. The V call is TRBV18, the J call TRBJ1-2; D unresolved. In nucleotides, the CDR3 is TGTGCCAGCTCACCGACGGGCCAGAATTCTAACTATGGCTACACCTTC. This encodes CASSPTGQNSNYGYTF.